The 5 T cell receptor beta chains below all came from one sample that was sequenced in a study of graft-versus-host responses after intestinal transplantation. Antigens of these TCRs are unknown. Here immunoSEQ multiplex PCR was the method, and the copy in TCRdb shows in-frame clones only, minus some. The top ten hold 0.16% of the sample, which has about 130,000 clones, around 90% seen once. This sample comprised unstimulated CD4+ T cells sorted from spleen or lymph node cells, obtained before intestinal transplant. Receptors were obtained from a human donor who received an intestinal transplant.

This clone appeared a few times. The V gene is TRBV5-1, the J gene TRBJ2-1; D is perhaps TRBD2 (5 bases). Germline CDR1 SGHRS, CDR2 YFSETQ. The CDR3 extends over 13 amino acids. Trimming took off 0 bases at V and 7 bases at J, with 8 bases between the two ends. CDR3 coding DNA: TGCGCCAGCAGCTTGGGCCCGGGGAATGAGCAGTTCTTC. Its translation is CASSLGPGNEQFF.

The rearrangement uses TRBV11-2 and TRBJ1-2, with D uncertain. Germline V CDR1 and CDR2: SGHAT, FQNNGV. V lost 1 base to trimming and J lost 8 bases, with 14 bases between them. The CDR3 loop spans 14 amino acids. The CDR3 region has the DNA TGTGCCAGCAGCTTAGCCGGCATAGATTACGGCTACACCTTC. As protein: CASSLAGIDYGYTF.

This clone was seen only once. The chain combines TRBV2 with TRBJ2-2; D is undetermined. V was trimmed by 1 base and J by 7 bases, leaving 10 bases between them. CDR3 length: 14 residues. Germline V gene lookup returns CDR1 SNHLY and CDR2 FYNNEI. The CDR3 spells CASSEVGLSGELFF. DNA of the CDR3: TGTGCCAGCAGTGAAGTGGGGTTAAGCGGGGAGCTGTTTTTT.

The chain is built from TRBV18 and TRBJ1-5; D is unresolved. V was pared by 1 base and J by 3 bases, with 13 bases between. This CDR3 comprises 16 residues. Germline V gene lookup returns CDR1 KGHSH and CDR2 LQKENI. The CDR3 loop is CASSPLSREVNQPQHF. The CDR3 DNA reads as TGTGCCAGCTCACCACTTTCGAGGGAGGTCAATCAGCCCCAGCATTTT.

The genes are TRBV29-1 and TRBJ1-6, with 7 bases that match TRBD1. The V and J ends lost 5 bases and 9 bases, in that order; junction bases with no gene match: 7. The CDR3 is 13 residues long. Germline values: CDR1 SQVTM, CDR2 ANQGSEA. The CDR3 sequence: CSVHDREGSPLHF. The CDR3 DNA is TGCAGCGTTCATGACAGGGAAGGTTCACCCCTCCACTTT.